The TCR beta chain described here comes from a study of shared clonotypes between healthy human individuals. For this clone: Its antigen is unidentified.

Everyone who donated was a Caucasian adult who lived in Nashville, Tennessee. TCRdb's table, derived via immunoSEQ multiplex PCR, lists solely in-frame clones and lacks some. The profile shows some 1.5 million clones, about 98% of them singletons. Deletions cut 2 bases from V and 6 bases from J, with 17 bases between. Germline CDR1 reads GTSNPN; CDR2 reads SVGIG (reference sequence). The CDR3 runs 15 residues. Study outcomes and limitations: Generation probability values for non-shared clonotypes were lower than those for clonotypes shared by all four donors.

The specimen sequenced was naive CD4+ T cells sorted from blood. The subset: CD45RA+ positively selected. The receptor was derived from a young man in good health. This sequence joins TRBV30 and TRBJ1-5; D perhaps matches TRBD1 (5 bases). CDR3 bases: TGTGCCTGGAGTCAGAGGGCAGGGCTGGCTCAGCCCCAGCATTTT. The encoded protein is CAWSQRAGLAQPQHF.